The 25 T cell receptor beta chains below all came from one sample that was sequenced in a study of cytomegalovirus exposure and HLA in healthy donors. PCR employed 60 Vbeta and 13 Jbeta primers. Libraries were prepared by immunoSEQ multiplex PCR; TCRdb keeps only in-frame clonotypes and omits some of them. The sample records about 130,000 clones, approximately 80% being singletons. The sequenced material came from PBMCs. The receptors originated from a woman aged 18 to 35 in good health and CMV-seropositive.

The V and J genes are TRBV6-1 and TRBJ2-7, with D possibly matching TRBD1 (5 bases). Deletions cut 4 bases from V and 0 bases from J, with 13 bases between. The germline CDR1 and CDR2 sequences are MNHNS and SASEGT. The CDR3 contains 15 residues. The CDR3 protein is CASSGDSHSSYEQYF. CDR3 bases: TGTGCCAGCAGTGGAGACAGTCACAGCTCCTACGAGCAGTACTTC.

V and J are TRBV28 and TRBJ2-2; D is unclear. Germline V CDR1 and CDR2: MDHEN, SYDVKM. CDR3 length: 15 amino acids. Trimming cost V 6 bases and J 7 bases, with 18 bases left between them. CDR3 DNA sequence: TGTGCCAGCAGGGTCGGGTCCCAAGCCAGCGGGGAGCTGTTTTTT. It translates to CASRVGSQASGELFF.

The chain carries TRBV9 and TRBJ2-2; D is possibly TRBD1 (5 bases). Trimming shortened V by 0 bases and J by 7 bases, and 13 bases separated the two germline ends. CDR3 length: 15 amino acids. Looked up from germline, CDR1 is SGDLS and CDR2 is YYNGEE. The chain's CDR3 is CASSVDPGFNGELFF. The CDR3 DNA is TGTGCCAGCAGCGTAGATCCAGGGTTCAACGGGGAGCTGTTTTTT. Using reference TRBV9 and TRBJ2-2 for the parts outside the CDR3, the full variable domain is DSGVTQTPKHLITATGQRVTLRCSPRSGDLSVYWYQQSLDQGLQFLIQYYNGEERAKGNILERFSAQQFPDLHSELNLSSLELGDSALYFCASSVDPGFNGELFFGEGSRLTVL.

CDR3 in amino acids: CASSPYRGGTQPQHF. The CDR3 DNA reads as TGTGCCAGCAGTCCCTACCGCGGGGGGACTCAGCCCCAGCATTTT. V and J are TRBV6-5 and TRBJ1-5; D is possibly TRBD1 (5 bases). Germline CDR1 is MNHEY and CDR2 is SVGAGI. The CDR3 covers 15 residues. Trimming removed 5 bases at V and 6 bases at J, with 17 bases between.

The J gene is TRBJ1-1, the V gene TRBV5-5; D may be TRBD1 (6 bases). In germline, CDR1 is SGHKS, CDR2 YYEKEE (reference sequence). The CDR3 length is 14 residues. Trimming pared 1 base from V and 4 bases from J, leaving 11 bases between. CDR3: CASSLWLGGTEAFF. CDR3 coding DNA: TGTGCCAGCAGCTTGTGGTTAGGGGGCACTGAAGCTTTCTTT.

This chain connects TRBV6-5 to TRBJ2-1; 9 nucleotides align to TRBD1. This CDR3 has 15 amino acids. Germline CDR1 reads MNHEY; CDR2 reads SVGAGI. J was trimmed by 0 bases and V by 4 bases; bases with no gene match: 1. CDR3 in amino acids: CASSLDRGSYNEQFF. CDR3 bases: TGTGCCAGCAGTTTGGACAGGGGCTCCTACAATGAGCAGTTCTTC.

The chain has TRBV2 and TRBJ1-3, with 9 nucleotides matching TRBD1. V gave up 6 bases and J gave up 2 bases; unmatched junction bases: 2. In germline, CDR1 is SNHLY, CDR2 FYNNEI. This CDR3 contains 14 residues. The CDR3 DNA reads TGTGCCAGCAGGGGACAGGGACCTGGAAACACCATATATTTT. Protein sequence: CASRGQGPGNTIYF.

J is TRBJ2-1 and V is TRBV10-3; tentatively, D is TRBD2 (7 bases). The CDR3 has 15 amino acids. Trimming took off 3 bases at V and 4 bases at J, with 13 bases between the two ends. Germline-derived CDR1 and CDR2 are ENHRY and SYGVKD. The CDR3 DNA follows: TGTGCCATCAGTGACACGGGGGGCCTTTACAATGAGCAGTTCTTC. Translation: CAISDTGGLYNEQFF.

This rearrangement joins TRBV5-1 to TRBJ2-1; TRBD1 agrees at 7 bases. Germline CDR1 reads SGHRS; CDR2 reads YFSETQ. The J segment lost 0 bases and the V segment lost 3 bases, leaving 6 bases of the junction unmatched. This CDR3 has 16 residues. CDR3: CASSSLTGLSYNEQFF. CDR3 in DNA: TGCGCCAGCAGCTCCTTGACAGGGCTCTCCTACAATGAGCAGTTCTTC.

V is TRBV7-6 and J is TRBJ2-5, with 8 positions matching TRBD2. Trimming took 3 bases from V and 2 from J; bases not matched to a gene: 5. The length of the CDR3 is 15 residues. Germline V gene lookup returns CDR1 SGHVS and CDR2 FNYEAQ. Here the CDR3 DNA reads TGTGCCAGCAGCTTGCGCCGGGGGGGACAAGAGACCCAGTACTTC. This translates into CASSLRRGGQETQYF.

There are a few counts of this clone. The V and J genes are TRBV6-1 and TRBJ2-7; D may be TRBD2 (5 bases). The CDR3 runs to 13 residues. With 5 bases removed from V and 2 bases from J, the gap between germline ends came to 10 bases. From germline, CDR1 is MNHNS and CDR2 SASEGT. The CDR3 loop reads CASSLALPYEQYF. DNA for the CDR3: TGTGCCAGCAGTCTAGCCTTACCCTACGAGCAGTACTTC.

The chain links TRBV6-1 to TRBJ1-6; 8 nucleotides agree with TRBD1. This CDR3 contains 21 residues. Trimming cost V 0 bases and J 4 bases; bases outside gene matches: 17. The V gene's germline CDR1 is MNHNS and CDR2 SASEGT. CDR3 loop: CASSEARSGRGRRVYNSPLHF. CDR3 nucleotides: TGTGCCAGCAGTGAAGCGAGATCGGGCAGGGGGCGGCGGGTTTATAATTCACCCCTCCACTTT.

V gene TRBV10-3 combines with J gene TRBJ2-5; D unresolved. The DNA matches TRBJ2-7 better at its end, which makes the J call doubtful. Per germline, CDR1 ENHRY and CDR2 SYGVKD. The CDR3 has 16 amino acids. CDR3 protein: CAISESRPGASYEQYF. CDR3 coding DNA: TGTGCCATCAGTGAGTCACGTCCCGGAGCGAGCTACGAGCAGTACTTC.

This clone has only one observation. V gene TRBV6-1 combines with J gene TRBJ1-2, with 9 bases matching TRBD1. Germline CDR1 reads MNHNS; CDR2 reads SASEGT. This CDR3 has 15 residues. V was pared by 3 bases and J by 7 bases, with 9 bases of the junction left unmatched. The CDR3 DNA sequence: TGTGCCAGCAGTGACGAGGGACAGGGTATCGGTGGCTACACCTTC. Protein: CASSDEGQGIGGYTF.

The genes are TRBV7-9 and TRBJ2-5, with TRBD2 matching 8 bases. Germline lookup yields CDR1 SEHNR and CDR2 FQNEAQ (reference sequence). After removal of 5 bases from V and 5 bases from J, the junction contained 10 bases not matched to a gene. The CDR3 length is 15 residues. The CDR3 sequence is CASSPRDPGGETQYF. The CDR3 coding sequence is TGTGCCAGCAGCCCCCGGGACCCGGGAGGGGAGACCCAGTACTTC.

This clone has only a few counts. The J gene is TRBJ2-2, the V gene TRBV7-3; the match to TRBD1 covers 7 bases. Trimming at V came to 4 bases and at J to 2 bases, leaving 7 bases not matched to a gene. This CDR3 has 16 residues. Germline CDR1 SGHTA, CDR2 FQGTGA. The CDR3 loop is CASSYDTGANTGELFF. In DNA, the CDR3 is TGTGCCAGCAGCTACGACACAGGGGCCAACACCGGGGAGCTGTTTTTT.

The rearrangement joins TRBV7-2 to TRBJ1-2; 7 bases agree with TRBD1. CDR1 SGHTA and CDR2 FQGNSA come from the germline V gene. Germline trimming cut 3 bases from V and 5 bases from J; bases unmatched to any gene: 3. The CDR3 length is 13 residues. The CDR3 loop reads CASSFGTAYGYTF. The CDR3 DNA sequence: TGTGCCAGCAGCTTCGGGACAGCTTATGGCTACACCTTC.

The gene calls are TRBV5-4 and TRBJ2-1; maybe TRBD2 (6 bases). The length of the CDR3 is 14 residues. The V gene lost 4 bases and the J gene lost 5 bases, with 13 bases spanning the gap. The germline V gene has CDR1 SGHNT and CDR2 YYREEE (reference sequence). Here the CDR3 DNA reads TGTGCCAGCAGCCAAACGGGACTTGACAATGAGCAGTTCTTC. This translates into CASSQTGLDNEQFF.

DNA for the CDR3: TGCGCCAGCAGCTTCGGAGAAAGTGAGCAGTTCTTC. It translates to CASSFGESEQFF. This rearrangement joins TRBV5-1 to TRBJ2-1; D call uncertain. This CDR3 is 12 amino acids long. V lost 2 bases to trimming and J lost 9 bases, with 9 bases between them. Germline V gene data show CDR1 as SGHRS and CDR2 as YFSETQ. Variable domain in full (rest from reference TRBV5-1 and TRBJ2-1): KAGVTQTPRYLIKTRGQQVTLSCSPISGHRSVSWYQQTPGQGLQFLFEYFSETQRNKGNFPGRFSGRQFSNSRSEMNVSTLELGDSALYLCASSFGESEQFFGPGTRLTVL.

The chain employs TRBV7-6 and TRBJ2-5; a possible D gene is TRBD2 (5 bases). Matching the DNA end better, TRBJ2-7 makes the J call doubtful. Looked up from germline, CDR1 is SGHVS and CDR2 is FNYEAQ. CDR3 length: 12 amino acids. The CDR3 coding sequence is TGTGCCAGCAGTTACACGGGGTACGAGCAGTACTTC. Translated: CASSYTGYEQYF.

The chain recombines TRBV27 with TRBJ1-2; 7 bases line up with TRBD1. V lost 4 bases to trimming and J lost 6 bases; unmatched junction nucleotides: 8. From germline, CDR1 is MNHEY and CDR2 SMNVEV (reference sequence). The CDR3 spans 14 residues. CDR3 sequence: CASSSMTGSDGYTF. The CDR3 region has the DNA TGTGCCAGCAGTTCAATGACAGGGAGCGATGGCTACACCTTC.

This clone occurred once. This chain connects TRBV2 to TRBJ2-1, with D perhaps TRBD1 (7 bases). This CDR3 is 14 amino acids long. The germline V gene has CDR1 SNHLY and CDR2 FYNNEI. The germline V and J ends were trimmed by 7 bases and 6 bases, with 16 bases remaining between them. This CDR3 reads CASTQRGDSNEQFF. Here the CDR3 DNA reads TGTGCCAGCACCCAGAGGGGGGACAGCAATGAGCAGTTCTTC. Complete variable domain (other parts from reference TRBV2 and TRBJ2-1): EPEVTQTPSHQVTQMGQEVILRCVPISNHLYFYWYRQILGQKVEFLVSFYNNEISEKSEIFDDQFSVERPDGSNFTLKIRSTKLEDSAMYFCASTQRGDSNEQFFGPGTRLTVL.

This clone has only one observation. The chain joins TRBV18 to TRBJ1-1; D perhaps matches TRBD1 (6 bases). CDR3 length: 16 residues. Germline V lookup: CDR1 KGHSH, CDR2 LQKENI. Between the trimmed V and J ends, which lost 4 bases and 1 base, there was a span of 16 bases. CDR3 region: CASSHSGTTRNTEAFF. CDR3 in DNA: TGTGCCAGCTCACACTCCGGGACAACCAGGAACACTGAAGCTTTCTTT.

The V call is TRBV6-8, the J call TRBJ1-2; TRBD1 is a possible D gene (5 bases). Germline CDR1 reads MNHGY; CDR2 reads SAAAGT. The CDR3 is 14 residues long. Between the trimmed V and J ends, which lost 4 bases and 3 bases, there was a span of 12 bases. CDR3 bases: TGTGCCAGCAGTTTAGCCCAGGGTTACTATGGCTACACCTTC. Translation gives CASSLAQGYYGYTF.

This clone was counted once. The chain carries TRBV9 and TRBJ2-1; a possible D gene is TRBD1 (5 bases). The V gene's germline CDR1 is SGDLS and CDR2 YYNGEE. The V end lost 0 bases, the J end lost 5 bases, and 9 bases lay between the germline ends. CDR3 length equals 14 residues. The CDR3 nucleotides read TGTGCCAGCAGCGTAGAGGGGCCCGACAATGAGCAGTTCTTC. Encoded protein: CASSVEGPDNEQFF.